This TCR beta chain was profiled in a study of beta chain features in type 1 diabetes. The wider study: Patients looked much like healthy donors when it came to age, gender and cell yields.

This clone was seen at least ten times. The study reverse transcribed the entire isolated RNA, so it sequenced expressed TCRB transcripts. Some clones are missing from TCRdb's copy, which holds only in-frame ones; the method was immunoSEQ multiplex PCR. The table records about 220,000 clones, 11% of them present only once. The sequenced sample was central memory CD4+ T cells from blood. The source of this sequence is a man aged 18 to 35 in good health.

CDR3 region: CASSRTGEGSNQPQHF. As DNA, the CDR3 is TGTGCCAGCAGCCGGACAGGGGAAGGGAGCAATCAGCCCCAGCATTTT. This sequence joins TRBV6-6 and TRBJ1-5, with 9 nucleotides matching TRBD1. Germline values: CDR1 MNHNY, CDR2 SVGAGI (reference sequence). The ends lost 6 bases at V and 1 base at J; junction bases unmatched: 7. This CDR3 has 16 amino acids.